This TCR beta chain was sequenced in a study of T cells after yellow fever vaccination. MiXCR, run by TCRdb on the 5' RACE reads, gives a single entry per CDR3 protein. The profile covers approximately 550,000 distinct CDR3 sequences, with roughly 14% appearing a single time and roughly 13% taken by the ten largest. Germline loops: CDR1 MNHEY, CDR2 SVGEGT. This CDR3 has 14 amino acids. The J segment lost 9 bases and the V segment lost 4 bases, leaving 9 bases of the junction unmatched. This sequence joins TRBV6-2 or TRBV6-3 and TRBJ2-7, with 10 bases matching TRBD2. The source material was PBMCs, sampled on the day of the yellow fever booster vaccination. The sequence came from a man aged 25 to 40 who received the YFV17D yellow fever vaccine. DNA of the CDR3: TGTGCCAGCAGTTCGCCGGGACTAGCGAAGGGGCAGTACTTC. This translates into CASSSPGLAKGQYF.